The 8 T cell receptor beta chains below were found in one sample sequenced in a study of cytomegalovirus exposure and HLA in healthy donors (TCRdb year 2017). Library preparation used the immunoSEQ multiplex PCR assay. For the multiplex PCR, a mixture combining 60 forward primers for TCR Vbeta segments and 13 reverse primers for TCR Jbeta segments was used. TCRdb provides this immuneACCESS table in a form limited to in-frame rearrangements. Some clones are lacking; in checked studies, under half of them reflect an unresolved V gene, and why the rest are absent is not known. This sample has nearly 110,000 clones in its table, and around three quarters of those were observed once. Jointly, the top ten make up 0.6% to 1% of the sample. Sequenced input: PBMCs. All receptors derive from a boy younger than 18 in good health and CMV-seronegative.

The V gene is TRBV7-8, the J gene TRBJ2-7; TRBD1 agrees at 8 bases. CDR3 size: 17 residues. The J segment lost 0 bases and the V segment lost 1 base, leaving 8 bases of the junction unmatched. Looked up from germline, CDR1 is SGHVS and CDR2 is FQNEAQ. The CDR3 reads CASSLVWTGSSSYEQYF. The CDR3, as DNA: TGTGCCAGCAGCTTAGTTTGGACAGGGTCAAGCTCCTACGAGCAGTACTTC.

The genes are TRBV28 and TRBJ1-4; D is unclear. This CDR3 spans 15 amino acids. From germline, CDR1 is MDHEN and CDR2 SYDVKM. Trimming took off 1 base at V and 8 bases at J, with 14 bases between the two ends. The CDR3 sequence: CASSLLAGIPEKLFF. The CDR3 nucleotides are TGTGCCAGCAGTTTATTGGCGGGCATTCCGGAAAAACTGTTTTTT.

The chain couples TRBV6-5 to TRBJ2-1, with D maybe TRBD2 (5 bases). The CDR3 covers 14 residues. V was shortened by 5 bases and J by 9 bases, with 17 bases between the two germline ends. In germline, CDR1 is MNHEY, CDR2 SVGAGI. CDR3 region: CASSGSATTREQFF. CDR3 nucleotide sequence: TGTGCCAGCAGTGGGTCTGCGACTACACGTGAGCAGTTCTTC.

The sample holds one count of this clone. The chain links TRBV6-6 to TRBJ2-1; 7 bases are a match to TRBD2. V lost 4 bases, J lost 7 bases, and 13 bases stayed unmatched. CDR1 is MNHNY, CDR2 SVGAGI, per germline (reference sequence). The CDR3 loop spans 16 amino acids. The CDR3 spells CASSSQAGSIGNEQFF. The DNA for the CDR3 is TGTGCCAGCAGTTCGCAAGCGGGATCGATCGGGAATGAGCAGTTCTTC.

V is TRBV2 and J is TRBJ2-2; no firm D call. The CDR3 loop spans 14 amino acids. Germline V gene sequence: CDR1 SNHLY, CDR2 FYNNEI. V was clipped by 5 bases and J by 5 bases, with 12 bases between them. Here the CDR3 DNA reads TGTGCCAGCAGTTTACAGTCCGTGACCGGGGAGCTGTTTTTT. It encodes CASSLQSVTGELFF.

The genes are TRBV27 and TRBJ2-3; 8 nucleotides line up with TRBD2. The CDR3 extends over 14 amino acids. Germline V gene data show CDR1 as MNHEY and CDR2 as SMNVEV (reference sequence). With V trimmed by 4 bases and J by 5 bases, 5 bases remained unmatched. The CDR3 sequence is CASSWRGAKDTQYF. The CDR3 coding sequence is TGTGCCAGCAGTTGGCGGGGGGCAAAAGATACGCAGTATTTT.

The chain joins TRBV27 to TRBJ1-5; perhaps TRBD1 as D (5 bases). This CDR3 contains 13 residues. V lost 2 bases and J lost 6, with 8 bases in between. Germline assignment: CDR1 MNHEY and CDR2 SMNVEV (reference sequence). The CDR3, as DNA: TGTGCCAGCAGTTTAAGGGGTCCTCAGCCCCAGCATTTT. This encodes CASSLRGPQPQHF.

The rearrangement uses TRBV27 and TRBJ1-2; D might be TRBD1 (5 bases). Trimming left V 4 bases short and J 3 bases short, with 15 bases between. CDR1 is MNHEY, CDR2 SMNVEV, per germline (reference sequence). The CDR3 sequence is 15 residues long. CDR3 in DNA: TGTGCCAGCAGTTCCTTGGGGGGTACAGACTATGGCTACACCTTC. It codes for CASSSLGGTDYGYTF.